This is a list of T cell receptor beta chains from one sample in a study of blood T cells in healthy people across ages. TCRdb re-analysed the 5' RACE reads in MiXCR, keeping a single row per CDR3 protein. The sample holds hundreds of thousands of distinct CDR3 sequences, about a third seen once. Material for sequencing was blood. These receptors were collected from a woman older than 75 in good health. CDR3s include the opening cysteine and the closing phenylalanine or tryptophan. A D gene is named only where the DNA matches it firmly. Clone size is shown for a subset of rows, as once, few, many or a class of expanded clone.

j_call cdr3_length clone_size v_call d_call cdr3_nt cdr3_aa
TRBJ2-7 16 many TRBV12-3/TRBV12-4 NA TGTGCCAGCAGCCATTTAGCCGCCCCGGGAAGCCACGAGCAGTACTTC CASSHLAAPGSHEQYF
TRBJ2-3 13 many TRBV7-8 NA TGTGCCAGCAGCTTAGGTCCAGCAGATACGCAGTATTTT CASSLGPADTQYF
TRBJ2-1 12 NA TRBV7-8 NA TGTGCCAGCCGACCCTATGGCAATGAGCAGTTCTTC CASRPYGNEQFF
TRBJ1-2 12 NA TRBV13 NA TGTGCCAGCAGCCCATCCTTGGGGTTGCGCACCTTC CASSPSLGLRTF
TRBJ1-2 13 many TRBV20-1 NA TGCAGTGCTAGAGAGAAGGGACGTGGAGGCTACACCTTC CSAREKGRGGYTF
TRBJ2-7 16 NA TRBV7-9 NA TGTGCCAGCAGCTCGATTACCGGGACACTTACCTACGAGCAGTACTTC CASSSITGTLTYEQYF
TRBJ2-7 14 many TRBV5-1 NA TGCGCCAGCAGCTTTCCAGGACAGTCCTACGAGCAGTACTTC CASSFPGQSYEQYF
TRBJ2-5 16 many TRBV11-3 TRBD2 TGTGCCAGCAGCAAAGGACTAGCGGGACCTCTGGAGACCCAGTACTTC CASSKGLAGPLETQYF
TRBJ2-7 17 NA TRBV4-3 TRBD1 TGCGCCAGCAGCCAAGATCAAGGGACAGGGATTCCCTACGAGCAGTACTTC CASSQDQGTGIPYEQYF
TRBJ2-7 16 NA TRBV28 TRBD2 TGTGCCAGCTATCACCTGGGACTAGACCTGTCTAATGAGCAGTACTTC CASYHLGLDLSNEQYF
TRBJ2-6 14 NA TRBV9 NA TGTGCCAGCAGCGGCGCGGGACGGAGCGACGTCCTGACTTTC CASSGAGRSDVLTF
TRBJ1-4 18 few TRBV23-1 TRBD1 TGCGCCAGCACCTCAGGGACAGGGGATTCGTCAACTAATGAAAAACTGTTTTTT CASTSGTGDSSTNEKLFF
TRBJ1-6 16 many TRBV20-1 NA TGCAGTGCAGCAGGGTTGGGGGGTTCTTATAATTCACCCCTCCACTTT CSAAGLGGSYNSPLHF
TRBJ1-2 17 NA TRBV12-3/TRBV12-4 NA TGTGCCAGCAGCCTTAGCCCGGGACTCACTCCTAACTATGGCTACACCTTC CASSLSPGLTPNYGYTF
TRBJ1-3 14 NA TRBV28 NA TGTGCCAGCAGTTTCCTGCAGGGGAGAAACACCATATATTTT CASSFLQGRNTIYF
TRBJ2-1 15 NA TRBV9 TRBD2 TGTGCCAGCAGCCTTAGCGGGAATAGATACAATGAGCAGTTCTTC CASSLSGNRYNEQFF
TRBJ2-3 16 NA TRBV20-1 NA TGCAGTGCTAGTCACGAGACGGGACTGCAGACAGATACGCAGTATTTT CSASHETGLQTDTQYF
TRBJ2-5 16 NA TRBV15 NA TGTGCCACCAGCATCCTCTCCCCGGGGGGCGGATATGAGCAGTACTTC CATSILSPGGGYEQYF
TRBJ2-4 17 few TRBV20-1 TRBD2 TGCAGTGCCATAGGACTAGCGGGAAGTGTAGCCAAAAACATTCAGTACTTC CSAIGLAGSVAKNIQYF
TRBJ2-7 13 many TRBV10-3 NA TGTGCCATCAGTGATGGGGGGACGGGGGAGCAGTACTTC CAISDGGTGEQYF
TRBJ1-5 15 NA TRBV10-3 NA TGTGCCATCAGTGAGGGCAGGGTAGGCAATCAGCCCCAGCATTTT CAISEGRVGNQPQHF
TRBJ2-3 14 NA TRBV20-1 NA TGCAGTGCCGCTCCGGGCCAGACGGCAGATACGCAGTATTTT CSAAPGQTADTQYF
TRBJ2-1 11 many TRBV20-1 NA TGCAGTGCCACACGGGTTTCTGAGCAGTTCTTC CSATRVSEQFF
TRBJ2-5 15 many TRBV20-1 TRBD2 TGCAGTGCTGTTCCTAGCGGGGGTACTAAAGAGACCCAGTACTTC CSAVPSGGTKETQYF
TRBJ2-3 18 NA TRBV7-2 NA TGTGCCAGCAGCTTAGCGGTATTGGCAGGGGGGTTGACAGATACGCAGTATTTT CASSLAVLAGGLTDTQYF
TRBJ1-2 13 many TRBV20-1 TRBD1 TGCAGTGCTAGTTCGGACAGGGGATATGGCTACACCTTC CSASSDRGYGYTF
TRBJ1-1 17 many TRBV20-1 NA TGCAGTGCTTTGGGCTTCAACGATATACTAATGAACACTGAAGCTTTCTTT CSALGFNDILMNTEAFF
TRBJ2-7 13 many TRBV20-1 TRBD2 TGCAGTGCCCGCCTCGGGGGGGGAGGAGAGCAGTACTTC CSARLGGGGEQYF
TRBJ2-5 13 many TRBV5-1 NA TGCGCCAGCAGCTTGGAGGGTGGCGAGACCCAGTACTTC CASSLEGGETQYF
TRBJ2-7 13 many TRBV15 NA TGTGCCACCAGCAGAGGATACTCCTACGAGCAGTACTTC CATSRGYSYEQYF
TRBJ2-1 11 NA TRBV6-2/TRBV6-3 NA TGTGCCAGCAGTTACCCCAGTGAGCAGTTCTTC CASSYPSEQFF
TRBJ1-2 13 NA TRBV4-3 NA TGCGCCAGCAGCCAAGATATAAGCTATGGCTACACCTTC CASSQDISYGYTF
TRBJ1-2 15 NA TRBV7-2 TRBD1 TGTGCCAGCAGCTTAGCCAGGGGGCTAGAGGATGGCTACACCTTC CASSLARGLEDGYTF
TRBJ2-5 13 NA TRBV9 NA TGTGCCAGCAGCGAACAGGGTTGCGGTGAGCAGTACTTC CASSEQGCGEQYF
TRBJ1-4 13 NA TRBV20-1 NA TGCAGTGCAGGGGGAGGGGTTGGTGAAAAACTGTTTTTT CSAGGGVGEKLFF